Sequencing of this T cell receptor beta chain was carried out in a study of blood T cell repertoires in COVID-19. Overall study context: Whether acute or convalescent, the COVID-19 samples came from the United States, Italy and Spain. PBMCs, B-cell-depleted T cells, or T cells provided the cDNA or gDNA that made up the material.

The protocol was immunoSEQ multiplex PCR, while the TCRdb copy is restricted to in-frame clones and leaves out a portion. The sample lists 250,000 to 300,000 clones, about 88% occurring once. Germline CDR1 and CDR2: SGHTA and FQGNSA. V shed 1 base, J shed 0 bases, and the junction held 1 base outside the gene matches. The CDR3 extends over 16 amino acids. The sample was peripheral blood. The TCR originated in a middle-aged woman who had recovered from COVID-19. The genes are TRBV7-2 and TRBJ1-5, with 9 positions matching TRBD1. CDR3: CASSLGDRVSNQPQHF. CDR3 DNA sequence: TGTGCCAGCAGCTTAGGGGACAGGGTTAGCAATCAGCCCCAGCATTTT.